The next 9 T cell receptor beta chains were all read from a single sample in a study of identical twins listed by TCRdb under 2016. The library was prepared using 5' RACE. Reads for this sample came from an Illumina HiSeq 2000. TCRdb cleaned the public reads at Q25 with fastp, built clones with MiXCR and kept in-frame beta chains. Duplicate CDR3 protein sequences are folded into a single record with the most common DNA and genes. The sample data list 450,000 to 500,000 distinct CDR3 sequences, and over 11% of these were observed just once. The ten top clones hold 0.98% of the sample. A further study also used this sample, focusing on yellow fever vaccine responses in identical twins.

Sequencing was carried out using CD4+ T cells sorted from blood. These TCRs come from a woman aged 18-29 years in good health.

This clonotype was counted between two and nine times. The CDR3 spells CASSLARAGIEQYF. The CDR3 DNA sequence: TGTGCCAGCAGCTTAGCTAGGGCGGGTATCGAGCAGTACTTC. The chain combines TRBV7-2 with TRBJ2-7, with TRBD2 as a possible D gene (5 bases). This CDR3 has 14 amino acids. V lost 0 bases, J lost 6 bases, and 12 bases lay in between. From germline, CDR1 is SGHTA and CDR2 FQGNSA.

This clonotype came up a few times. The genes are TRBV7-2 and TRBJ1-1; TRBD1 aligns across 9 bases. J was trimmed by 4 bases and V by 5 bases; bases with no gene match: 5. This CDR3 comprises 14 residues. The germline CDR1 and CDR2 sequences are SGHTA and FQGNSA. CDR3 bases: TGTGCCAGCAGCATACCGGGACAGGGCACTGAAGCTTTCTTT. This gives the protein CASSIPGQGTEAFF.

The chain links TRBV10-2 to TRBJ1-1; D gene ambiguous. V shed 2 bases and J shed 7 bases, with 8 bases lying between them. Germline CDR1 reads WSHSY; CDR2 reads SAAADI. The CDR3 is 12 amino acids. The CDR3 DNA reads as TGCGCCAGCAGTGAGCCGAGACTTGAAGCTTTCTTT. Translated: CASSEPRLEAFF.

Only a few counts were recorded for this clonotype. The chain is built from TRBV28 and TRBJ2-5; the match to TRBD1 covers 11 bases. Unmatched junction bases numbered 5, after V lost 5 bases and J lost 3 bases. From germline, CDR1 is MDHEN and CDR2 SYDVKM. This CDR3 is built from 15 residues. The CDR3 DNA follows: TGTGCCAGCAGTCCGGGGACAGGGGGTGAAGAGACCCAGTACTTC. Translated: CASSPGTGGEETQYF.

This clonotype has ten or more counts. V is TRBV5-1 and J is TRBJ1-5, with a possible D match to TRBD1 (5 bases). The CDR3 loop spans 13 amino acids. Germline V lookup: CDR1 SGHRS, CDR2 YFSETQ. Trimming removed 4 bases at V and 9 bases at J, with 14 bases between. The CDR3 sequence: CASSLTVTGPQHF. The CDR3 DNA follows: TGCGCCAGCAGCCTGACAGTCACGGGGCCCCAGCATTTT.

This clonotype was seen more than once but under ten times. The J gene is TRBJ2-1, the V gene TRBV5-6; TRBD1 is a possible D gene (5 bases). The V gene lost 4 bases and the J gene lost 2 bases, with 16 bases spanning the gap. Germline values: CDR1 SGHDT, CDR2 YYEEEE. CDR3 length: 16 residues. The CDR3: CASSVQATPTYNEQFF. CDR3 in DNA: TGTGCCAGCAGCGTACAGGCGACCCCTACCTACAATGAGCAGTTCTTC.

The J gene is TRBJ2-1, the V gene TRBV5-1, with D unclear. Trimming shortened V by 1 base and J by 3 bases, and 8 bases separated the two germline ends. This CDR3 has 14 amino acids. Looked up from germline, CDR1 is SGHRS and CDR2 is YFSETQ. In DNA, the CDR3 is TGCGCCAGCAGCTTGAGGAGCCTCTACAATGAGCAGTTCTTC. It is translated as CASSLRSLYNEQFF.

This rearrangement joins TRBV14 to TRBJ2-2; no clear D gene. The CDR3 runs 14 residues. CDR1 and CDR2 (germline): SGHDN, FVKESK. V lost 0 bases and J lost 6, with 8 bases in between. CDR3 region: CASSQDLLPGELFF. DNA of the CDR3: TGTGCCAGCAGCCAAGATCTTCTCCCCGGGGAGCTGTTTTTT.

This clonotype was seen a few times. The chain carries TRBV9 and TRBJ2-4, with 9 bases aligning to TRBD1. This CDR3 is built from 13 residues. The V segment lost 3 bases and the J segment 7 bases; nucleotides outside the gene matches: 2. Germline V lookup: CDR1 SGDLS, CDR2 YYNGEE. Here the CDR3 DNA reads TGTGCCAGCAGCGAGGGACAGGGTAACATTCAGTACTTC. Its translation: CASSEGQGNIQYF.